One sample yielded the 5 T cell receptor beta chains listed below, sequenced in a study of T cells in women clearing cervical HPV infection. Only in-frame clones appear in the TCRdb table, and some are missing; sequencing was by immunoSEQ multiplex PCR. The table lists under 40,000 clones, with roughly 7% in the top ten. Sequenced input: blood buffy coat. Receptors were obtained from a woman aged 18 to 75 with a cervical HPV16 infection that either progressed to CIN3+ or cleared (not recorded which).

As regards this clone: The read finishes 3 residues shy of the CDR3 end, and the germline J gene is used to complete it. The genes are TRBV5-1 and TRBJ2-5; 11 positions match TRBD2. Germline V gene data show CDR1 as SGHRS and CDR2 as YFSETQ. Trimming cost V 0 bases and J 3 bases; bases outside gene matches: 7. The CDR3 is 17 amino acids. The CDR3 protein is CASSLVSGTSGKETQYF. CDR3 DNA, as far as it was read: TGCGCCAGCAGCTTGGTCTCCGGGACTAGCGGCAAAGAGACC.

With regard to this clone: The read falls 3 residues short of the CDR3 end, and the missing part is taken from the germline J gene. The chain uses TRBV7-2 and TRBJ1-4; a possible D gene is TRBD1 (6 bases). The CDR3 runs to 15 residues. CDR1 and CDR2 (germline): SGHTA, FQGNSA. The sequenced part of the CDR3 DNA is TGTGCCAGCAACCCGGCGGGGGCAGGGAATTCACCA. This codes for CASNPAGAGNSP. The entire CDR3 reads CASNPAGAGNSPLFF.

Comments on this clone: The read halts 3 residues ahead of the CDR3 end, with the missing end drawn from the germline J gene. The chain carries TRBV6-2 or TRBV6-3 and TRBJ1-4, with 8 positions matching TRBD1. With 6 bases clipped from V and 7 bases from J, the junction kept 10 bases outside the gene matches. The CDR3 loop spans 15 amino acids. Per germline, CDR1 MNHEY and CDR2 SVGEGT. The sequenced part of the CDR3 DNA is TGTGCCAGCAGCAAATCCACAGGGGGAGGTGAAAAA. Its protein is CASSKSTGGGEK. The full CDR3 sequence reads CASSKSTGGGEKLFF.

CDR3 DNA (partial): TGTGCCAGCAGCTCGGGACAGGGTGGGACCTACGAC. Its translation is CASSSGQGGTYD. The whole CDR3 protein is CASSSGQGGTYDYTF. The chain uses TRBV7-6 and TRBJ1-2; TRBD1 aligns across 9 bases. The read gets to within 3 residues of the CDR3 end, and the germline J gene fills in the rest. The CDR3 spans 15 residues. Per the germline V gene, CDR1 is SGHVS and CDR2 is FNYEAQ.

The CDR3: CSVAPGDYGQYF. The sequenced CDR3 bases are TGCAGCGTCGCGCCAGGGGACTATGGT. The chain recombines TRBV29-1 with TRBJ2-4; possibly TRBD2 for D (7 bases). Coverage ceases 3 residues before the CDR3 finishes, and the germline J gene fills in the end. CDR3 length: 12 residues. The germline CDR1 and CDR2 sequences are SQVTM and ANQGSEA. The whole variable domain, remainder taken from reference TRBV29-1 and TRBJ2-4, is SAVISQKPSRDICQRGTSLTIQCQVDSQVTMMFWYRQQPGQSLTLIATANQGSEATYESGFVIDKFPISRPNLTFSTLTVSNMSPEDSSIYLCSVAPGDYGQYFGAGTRLSVL.